Listed here are 24 T cell receptor beta chains from one sample, sequenced in a study of CD8 T cells in ankylosing spondylitis. Findings and caveats of the study: Ankylosing spondylitis blood seemed to carry a telltale TCR beta motif made of fewer than ten highly homologous variants.

TCRdb re-derived calls from the 5' RACE reads in MiXCR, one entry per CDR3 protein. This sample has 750,000 to 850,000 distinct CDR3 sequences, with approximately 12% found just once. What these receptors recognize is not known. Specimen: blood, either unsorted or a sorted T cell fraction (not recorded which). The receptors were gathered from a male donor with ankylosing spondylitis.

The CDR3 DNA reads TGTGCCAGCAGCTTGAGTACAGGGGGATACAATGAGCAGTTCTTC. Its translation: CASSLSTGGYNEQFF. The chain recombines TRBV11-2 with TRBJ2-1, with 8 bases lining up with TRBD1. This CDR3 spans 15 amino acids. V lost 3 bases and J lost 4; bases outside the gene matches: 5. CDR1 and CDR2 from the germline V gene are SGHAT and FQNNGV.

This chain connects TRBV4-3 to TRBJ1-1; D might be TRBD1 (6 bases). With 3 bases removed from V and 0 bases from J, the gap between germline ends came to 14 bases. The CDR3 runs 16 residues. Germline V gives CDR1 LGHNA, CDR2 YSLEER. The CDR3 nucleotides read TGCGCCAGCAGCCACAAATTGACAGGAGTGAACACTGAAGCTTTCTTT. It yields the protein CASSHKLTGVNTEAFF.

This clonotype was seen at least ten times. This chain uses TRBV5-1 with TRBJ2-1; tentatively, D is TRBD1 (7 bases). This CDR3 is built from 15 residues. V was pared by 3 bases and J by 1 base, with 11 bases between. The germline gives CDR1 SGHRS, CDR2 YFSETQ. The CDR3 here is CASSSQGRSYNEQFF. Here the CDR3 DNA reads TGCGCCAGCAGCTCACAGGGGAGGTCCTACAATGAGCAGTTCTTC.

This clonotype came up a few times. The V and J genes are TRBV6-1 and TRBJ1-2; no clear D gene. V was pared by 6 bases and J by 7 bases, with 15 bases between. Germline V gives CDR1 MNHNS, CDR2 SASEGT. CDR3 length equals 13 residues. CDR3: CASSPAARSGYTF. CDR3 nucleotides: TGTGCCAGCAGCCCTGCAGCCAGGAGTGGCTACACCTTC.

J is TRBJ1-1 and V is TRBV20-1; D uncertain. This CDR3 is 14 amino acids long. The germline gives CDR1 DFQATT, CDR2 SNEGSKA (reference sequence). The V and J ends lost 0 bases and 1 base respectively, with 9 bases between them. CDR3 residues: CSARDIGRNTEAFF. DNA for the CDR3: TGCAGTGCTAGAGATATCGGCAGGAACACTGAAGCTTTCTTT.

In DNA, the CDR3 is TGCAGTGCTAGCTCCGGCCGGTACCTCTATAGCAATCAGCCCCAGCATTTT. Protein product: CSASSGRYLYSNQPQHF. The chain combines TRBV20-1 with TRBJ1-5; no firm D call. The CDR3 runs to 17 residues. The V end lost 3 bases, the J end lost 0 bases, and 18 bases lay between the germline ends. The germline V gene encodes CDR1 DFQATT and CDR2 SNEGSKA (reference sequence).

This clonotype came up once. The chain has TRBV5-1 and TRBJ2-7, with 8 positions matching TRBD2. V gave up 2 bases and J gave up 0 bases; unmatched junction bases: 7. Germline-derived CDR1 and CDR2 are SGHRS and YFSETQ. The CDR3 runs 16 residues. The CDR3 coding sequence is TGCGCCAGCAGCTTAAAACTAGCGGTGAGCTCCTACGAGCAGTACTTC. Translation: CASSLKLAVSSYEQYF.

This clonotype was observed a handful of times. This chain connects TRBV7-2 to TRBJ1-4; 8 bases line up with TRBD1. The CDR3 consists of 18 residues. The V and J ends lost 3 bases and 8 bases, in that order; junction bases with no gene match: 17. Germline V gene sequence: CDR1 SGHTA, CDR2 FQGNSA. The CDR3: CASSLRSTYRGKEEKLFF. CDR3 sequence (DNA): TGTGCCAGCAGCTTGCGATCAACGTACAGGGGGAAGGAAGAAAAACTGTTTTTT.

V and J are TRBV20-1 and TRBJ2-1; no reliable D call. The V end was cut by 1 base, the J end by 3 bases, with 10 bases between. CDR3 size: 14 residues. Germline CDR1 is DFQATT and CDR2 is SNEGSKA (reference sequence). In DNA, the CDR3 is TGCAGTGCTAGAGCCCGCGGCTTCTACAATGAGCAGTTCTTC. It encodes CSARARGFYNEQFF.

This clonotype has only a few counts. V gene TRBV28 combines with J gene TRBJ2-3; TRBD2 agrees at 7 bases. The CDR3 runs to 14 residues. The junction had 3 bases not matched to a gene; V was cut back by 6 bases and J by 0 bases. CDR1 and CDR2 from the germline V gene are MDHEN and SYDVKM. The CDR3, as DNA: TGTGCCAGCAGACTTAGCGGGAGCACAGATACGCAGTATTTT. Amino acids: CASRLSGSTDTQYF. The full variable domain, completed using reference TRBV28 and TRBJ2-3, is DVKVTQSSRYLVKRTGEKVFLECVQDMDHENMFWYRQDPGLGLRLIYFSYDVKMKEKGDIPEGYSVSREKKERFSLILESASTNQTSMYLCASRLSGSTDTQYFGPGTRLTVL.

This clonotype has a handful of counts. V usage is TRBV20-1 and J usage is TRBJ2-1, with D possibly being TRBD1 or TRBD2 (5 bases each). V lost 3 bases to trimming and J lost 7 bases, with 22 bases between them. The CDR3 is made up of 16 amino acids. Germline V gene sequence: CDR1 DFQATT, CDR2 SNEGSKA (reference sequence). The CDR3 loop reads CSARSLVTGTWNEQFF. For the CDR3, the DNA is TGCAGTGCTAGGTCTCTCGTGACCGGGACCTGGAATGAGCAGTTCTTC.

This clonotype has a count of ten or more. The CDR3 here is CASSLAPGMDTEAFF. For the CDR3, the DNA is TGCGCCAGCAGCTTGGCCCCGGGGATGGACACTGAAGCTTTCTTT. The chain carries TRBV5-1 and TRBJ1-1; D is uncertain. The CDR3 covers 15 residues. Germline CDR1 SGHRS, CDR2 YFSETQ. V was clipped by 0 bases and J by 3 bases, with 12 bases between them.

This clonotype was seen a few times. The chain has TRBV4-3 and TRBJ2-3; D might be TRBD1 or TRBD2, each matching 5 bases. The V end lost 3 bases, the J end lost 1 base, and 11 bases lay between the germline ends. Germline lookup yields CDR1 LGHNA and CDR2 YSLEER. The CDR3 extends over 15 amino acids. For the CDR3, the DNA is TGCGCCAGCAGCCATTATTGGGACGGCACAGATACGCAGTATTTT. It translates to CASSHYWDGTDTQYF.

This clonotype was detected only a few times. The CDR3 loop is CASIEQGIGAEAFF. The CDR3 DNA sequence: TGTGCCAGCATCGAACAGGGTATCGGGGCTGAAGCTTTCTTT. The rearrangement uses TRBV7-9 and TRBJ1-1; D perhaps matches TRBD1 (6 bases). The CDR3 consists of 14 residues. V lost 7 bases to trimming and J lost 6 bases, with 18 bases between them. Per the germline V gene, CDR1 is SEHNR and CDR2 is FQNEAQ (reference sequence). The complete variable domain, with remaining parts taken from reference TRBV7-9 and TRBJ1-1, reads DTGVSQNPRHKITKRGQNVTFRCDPISEHNRLYWYRQTLGQGPEFLTYFQNEAQLEKSRLLSDRFSAERPKGSFSTLEIQRTEQGDSAMYLCASIEQGIGAEAFFGQGTRLTVV.

The chain uses TRBV7-2 and TRBJ2-5; D remains unclear. Germline assignment: CDR1 SGHTA and CDR2 FQGNSA. This CDR3 contains 15 residues. With 5 bases removed from V and 2 bases from J, the gap between germline ends came to 15 bases. The CDR3 reads CASSTQVGPQETQYF. The CDR3, as DNA: TGTGCCAGCAGCACTCAGGTCGGCCCACAAGAGACCCAGTACTTC.

A few counts support this clonotype. V is TRBV29-1 and J is TRBJ2-7; TRBD1 agrees at 9 bases. Germline CDR1 reads SQVTM; CDR2 reads ANQGSEA. V lost 4 bases to trimming and J lost 5 bases; unmatched junction nucleotides: 6. The CDR3 is 13 residues long. CDR3 amino acids: CSVVRDREHEQYF. CDR3 in DNA: TGCAGCGTTGTACGGGACAGGGAACACGAGCAGTACTTC.

Ten or more counts support this clonotype. The chain employs TRBV6-1 and TRBJ1-5, with D tentatively TRBD1 (6 bases). The germline V and J ends were trimmed by 6 bases and 2 bases, with 14 bases remaining between them. Germline V gene data show CDR1 as MNHNS and CDR2 as SASEGT. There are 15 residues in the CDR3. The CDR3 nucleotides are TGTGCCAGCAGCCCGAGGGGGGAAGGCAATCAGCCCCAGCATTTT. Translation: CASSPRGEGNQPQHF.

This clonotype was found many times. The rearrangement uses TRBV7-2 and TRBJ2-7; no definite D call. In germline, CDR1 is SGHTA, CDR2 FQGNSA. CDR3 length: 15 amino acids. V lost 5 bases to trimming and J lost 3 bases, with 17 bases between them. The CDR3 DNA sequence: TGTGCCAGCAGCGCGGCAGGCTCCCCCCTCTACGAGCAGTACTTC. This encodes CASSAAGSPLYEQYF.

This rearrangement joins TRBV3-1 to TRBJ2-7, with 7 bases identical to TRBD2. Trimming removed 8 bases from V and 2 bases from J; junction bases left unmatched: 6. Looked up from germline, CDR1 is LGHDT and CDR2 is YNNKEL (reference sequence). CDR3 length: 13 amino acids. The chain's CDR3 is CASARGLTYEQYF. The DNA for the CDR3 is TGTGCCAGCGCACGGGGACTAACCTACGAGCAGTACTTC.

As DNA, the CDR3 is TGCAGTGCTGGGCGGGACTCCGACTACGAGCAGTACTTC. It translates to CSAGRDSDYEQYF. This chain uses TRBV20-1 with TRBJ2-7; D might be TRBD2 (6 bases). Germline-derived CDR1 and CDR2 are DFQATT and SNEGSKA (reference sequence). V was trimmed by 5 bases and J by 3 bases, leaving 14 bases between them. This CDR3 has 13 residues.

This clonotype was seen many times. The chain employs TRBV20-1 and TRBJ2-1, with a possible D match to TRBD2 (7 bases). Germline V gene sequence: CDR1 DFQATT, CDR2 SNEGSKA (reference sequence). V was clipped by 6 bases and J by 10 bases, with 19 bases between them. The CDR3 has 13 amino acids. The CDR3 bases are TGCAGTGCCCCATGGGGGGGGCACGAAGAGCAGTTCTTC. It translates to CSAPWGGHEEQFF.

The chain recombines TRBV7-9 with TRBJ1-1, with a weak D call TRBD1 (6 bases). The CDR3 covers 14 residues. Trimming left V 4 bases short and J 4 bases short, with 13 bases between. The germline V gene encodes CDR1 SEHNR and CDR2 FQNEAQ (reference sequence). The CDR3 reads CASSSGGGGTEAFF. For the CDR3, the DNA is TGTGCCAGCAGCTCCGGGGGCGGGGGCACTGAAGCTTTCTTT.

The sample holds one count of this clonotype. The CDR3 region is CASSATPGQYEKLFF. DNA of the CDR3: TGTGCCAGCAGCGCTACACCGGGACAGTATGAAAAACTGTTTTTT. The chain joins TRBV9 to TRBJ1-4, with 7 bases aligning to TRBD1. The germline gives CDR1 SGDLS, CDR2 YYNGEE. The CDR3 has 15 amino acids. The V and J ends lost 3 bases and 6 bases, in that order; junction bases with no gene match: 8.

The chain recombines TRBV4-3 with TRBJ1-2, with D unresolved. Trimming stripped 2 bases from V and 0 bases from J, with 7 bases between. The CDR3 has 14 amino acids. The germline gives CDR1 LGHNA, CDR2 YSLEER. The CDR3 is CASSQSASNYGYTF. The CDR3 nucleotides read TGCGCCAGCAGCCAATCGGCCTCTAACTATGGCTACACCTTC.